This T cell receptor beta chain originates from a study of T cell responses to AZD1222 COVID-19 vaccine. Study findings and constraints: The sample set comprised mostly white British donors with more females, and clonal diversity was possibly underestimated. Repertoire collection took place solely once the T cell response had peaked. A rise in Spike-specific TCR breadth and depth followed two AZD1222 doses.

TCRdb's table, derived via immunoSEQ multiplex PCR, lists solely in-frame clones and lacks some. The repertoire includes 150,000 to 200,000 clones, over 80% of them detected once, and about 6% sits in the top ten. Points on this clone: The antigen remains unidentified.

Trimming took off 4 bases at V and 2 bases at J, with 16 bases between the two ends. This CDR3 comprises 16 residues. The germline V gene encodes CDR1 LGHNA and CDR2 YNFKEQ. The sequence came from an adult in good health. The V call is TRBV4-2, the J call TRBJ2-3, with a tentative D call TRBD2 (6 bases). The source material was peripheral blood, sampled on day 0 of AZD1222 vaccination. In DNA form, the CDR3 reads TGTGCCAGCAGCCCCCGCCCGGGAGTCTACACAGATACGCAGTATTTT. Translating it yields CASSPRPGVYTDTQYF.